This passage covers 5 T cell receptor beta chains from one sample sequenced in a study of technical replicates of blood from a handful of donors. Libraries were prepared by immunoSEQ multiplex PCR; TCRdb keeps only in-frame clonotypes and omits some of them. The table records approximately 81,000 clones, 90% to 97% of them present only once. The specimen sequenced was T cells isolated from PBMCs. The receptors originated from a human donor in good health.

The V gene is TRBV19, the J gene TRBJ1-1, with a possible D match to TRBD1 (5 bases). Germline-derived CDR1 and CDR2 are LNHDA and SQIVND (reference sequence). V was trimmed by 4 bases and J by 5 bases, leaving 14 bases between them. The CDR3 is 14 residues long. CDR3 residues: CASSTGVRGTEAFF. The CDR3 DNA sequence: TGTGCCAGTAGTACAGGAGTAAGGGGTACTGAAGCTTTCTTT.

This CDR3 is CAVGGSRDEQFF. CDR3 nucleotide sequence: TGTGCCGTCGGAGGGAGTAGGGATGAGCAGTTCTTC. The chain has TRBV10-3 and TRBJ2-1, with D tentatively TRBD2 (6 bases). Trimming shortened V by 11 bases and J by 8 bases, and 16 bases separated the two germline ends. CDR3 length: 12 amino acids. Germline CDR1 is ENHRY and CDR2 is SYGVKD.

The chain combines TRBV9 with TRBJ2-1, with 10 nucleotides matching TRBD2. V lost 0 bases, J lost 0 bases, and 6 bases stayed unmatched. Per germline, CDR1 SGDLS and CDR2 YYNGEE. This CDR3 is built from 18 residues. The CDR3 protein is CASSVVPTSGASYNEQFF. Written as DNA, the CDR3 is TGTGCCAGCAGCGTAGTCCCCACTAGCGGGGCCTCCTACAATGAGCAGTTCTTC.

The chain links TRBV5-4 to TRBJ2-7, with 8 bases that match TRBD2. Germline-derived CDR1 and CDR2 are SGHNT and YYREEE (reference sequence). V trimming: 4 bases; J trimming: 7 bases; junction bases outside the gene matches: 13. The CDR3 consists of 15 residues. CDR3 coding DNA: TGTGCCAGCAGCAGATTAGCGGGAACCCTACTTGAGCAGTACTTC. Protein: CASSRLAGTLLEQYF.

This chain joins TRBV7-9 and TRBJ1-2; unclear D gene. Germline V gives CDR1 SEHNR, CDR2 FQNEAQ (reference sequence). Trimming stripped 5 bases from V and 4 bases from J, with 14 bases between. The CDR3 extends over 14 amino acids. As DNA, the CDR3 is TGTGCCAGCAGCACAGCTCCCACACGCTATGGCTACACCTTC. Its protein is CASSTAPTRYGYTF.